These 15 T cell receptor beta chains came from one sample sequenced in a study of control samples from healthy donors and cancer patients. The protocol was immunoSEQ multiplex PCR, while the TCRdb copy is restricted to in-frame clones and leaves out a portion. In the table there are under 85,000 clones, approximately 82% of which are singletons. Sequencing was performed on PBMCs. The source is a man in his fifties or sixties with head and neck cancer.

The chain joins TRBV19 to TRBJ1-6, with no clear D. The CDR3 runs 13 residues. CDR1 is LNHDA, CDR2 SQIVND, per germline (reference sequence). V was trimmed by 5 bases and J by 16 bases, leaving 18 bases between them. The CDR3 bases are TGTGCCAGTAGTCCTCTCCGTCAGCCGGTTCTCCACTTT. Amino acid sequence: CASSPLRQPVLHF.

This chain connects TRBV24-1 to TRBJ2-7, with 7 bases aligning to TRBD1. This CDR3 is built from 13 residues. CDR1 is KGHDR, CDR2 SFDVKD, per germline. After removal of 10 bases from V and 1 base from J, the junction contained 6 bases not matched to a gene. The CDR3 coding sequence is TGTGCCACTTCGGGACAGCTATCCTACGAGCAGTACTTC. This sequence encodes CATSGQLSYEQYF.

The chain joins TRBV3-1 (or the pseudogene TRBV3-2) to TRBJ2-6, with D maybe TRBD1 (6 bases). CDR3 length equals 18 residues. In germline, CDR1 is LGHDT, CDR2 YNNKEL (reference sequence). V lost 4 bases and J 1 base, leaving 17 bases between the germline ends. The CDR3 spells CASSPRGGSISGANVLTF. CDR3 DNA sequence: TGTGCCAGCAGCCCAAGAGGGGGTTCCATTTCTGGGGCCAACGTCCTGACTTTC.

This chain connects TRBV15 to TRBJ2-3, with 12 positions matching TRBD2. Looked up from germline, CDR1 is LNHNV and CDR2 is YYDKDF (reference sequence). The CDR3 contains 17 residues. V lost 3 bases, J lost 3 bases, and 7 bases stayed unmatched. The CDR3 bases are TGTGCCACCAGCAGCGAAACTAGCGGGAGGATTACAGATACGCAGTATTTT. Protein product: CATSSETSGRITDTQYF.

V gene TRBV3-1 (or the pseudogene TRBV3-2) combines with J gene TRBJ2-3, with 9 bases aligning to TRBD1. Germline CDR1 LGHDT, CDR2 YNNKEL (reference sequence). CDR3 length: 16 residues. V gave up 0 bases and J gave up 6 bases; unmatched junction bases: 7. CDR3 nucleotide sequence: TGTGCCAGCAGCCAAGATCGGGGACAGGGTGTGGATACGCAGTATTTT. Its protein product is CASSQDRGQGVDTQYF.

This chain uses TRBV11-2 with TRBJ1-2, with D possibly matching TRBD1 (5 bases). The germline gives CDR1 SGHAT, CDR2 FQNNGV. The CDR3 covers 16 residues. Trimming took off 5 bases at V and 6 bases at J, with 22 bases between the two ends. The CDR3: CASSAHRDRYHNGYTF. CDR3 in DNA: TGTGCCAGCAGCGCCCACCGGGACCGATATCATAATGGCTACACCTTC.

The rearrangement joins TRBV12-3 or TRBV12-4 to TRBJ2-3; no clear D gene. Trimming stripped 3 bases from V and 6 bases from J, with 10 bases between. This CDR3 comprises 13 residues. The CDR3: CASSFLWADTQYF. The CDR3, as DNA: TGTGCCAGCAGTTTTTTATGGGCGGATACGCAGTATTTT.

The rearrangement uses TRBV28 and TRBJ2-7; either TRBD1 or TRBD2 may fit D (7 bases each). CDR1 is MDHEN, CDR2 SYDVKM, per germline. The CDR3 totals 14 residues. V dropped 7 bases and J dropped 2 bases, with 15 bases sitting between them. For the CDR3, the DNA is TGTGCCAGCATCCCAGGGGGGGAAACCTACGAGCAGTACTTC. It codes for CASIPGGETYEQYF. Supplemented by reference TRBV28 and TRBJ2-7, the full variable domain reads DVKVTQSSRYLVKRTGEKVFLECVQDMDHENMFWYRQDPGLGLRLIYFSYDVKMKEKGDIPEGYSVSREKKERFSLILESASTNQTSMYLCASIPGGETYEQYFGPGTRLTVT.

With regard to this clone: The same CDR3 is also encoded by other DNA sequences in this sample. The chain couples TRBV6-2 or TRBV6-3 to TRBJ1-2; TRBD1 is a possible D gene (6 bases). Germline V gene sequence: CDR1 MNHEY, CDR2 SVGEGT. Trimming removed 2 bases from V and 2 bases from J, with 21 bases in between. The CDR3 has 18 residues. The CDR3 DNA reads as TGTGCCAGCAGTTACCAGAGGGGTACGGGGGGGCGGAACTATGGCTACACCTTC. It yields the protein CASSYQRGTGGRNYGYTF.

The chain couples TRBV7-9 to TRBJ2-1, with D possibly being TRBD2 (6 bases). The CDR3 spans 16 residues. The ends were cut back, 4 bases at V and 2 bases at J, with 15 bases in the middle. Germline V gene lookup returns CDR1 SEHNR and CDR2 FQNEAQ (reference sequence). CDR3 sequence: CASSSNWGETYNEQFF. CDR3 sequence (DNA): TGTGCCAGCAGCTCCAATTGGGGGGAAACCTACAATGAGCAGTTCTTC.

This clone appeared a single time. This chain joins TRBV6-1 and TRBJ1-6, with D possibly being TRBD1 (5 bases). The germline gives CDR1 MNHNS, CDR2 SASEGT. This CDR3 comprises 17 residues. V lost 0 bases, J lost 11 bases, and 20 bases lay in between. The CDR3 sequence is CASSEAGLGTTGAPLHF. Here the CDR3 DNA reads TGTGCCAGCAGTGAAGCCGGGTTAGGGACGACCGGGGCACCCCTCCACTTT.

J is TRBJ1-1 and V is TRBV18; D not certain. V lost 0 bases, J lost 11 bases, and 16 bases lay in between. Germline CDR1 is KGHSH and CDR2 is LQKENI. The CDR3 consists of 14 residues. CDR3 bases: TGTGCCAGCTCACCACCTCCCGAAGGCGGGAGTGCTTTCTTT. It encodes CASSPPPEGGSAFF.

The gene calls are TRBV29-1 and TRBJ2-7, with 7 bases identical to TRBD2. In germline, CDR1 is SQVTM, CDR2 ANQGSEA. This CDR3 comprises 13 residues. The J segment lost 6 bases and the V segment lost 4 bases, leaving 9 bases of the junction unmatched. The CDR3 protein is CSVVREATGEQYF. CDR3 bases: TGCAGCGTTGTACGGGAGGCAACGGGCGAGCAGTACTTC.

This rearrangement joins TRBV18 to TRBJ2-2, with no clear D. Between the trimmed V and J ends, which lost 3 bases and 0 bases, there was a span of 11 bases. The CDR3 is 16 residues long. In germline, CDR1 is KGHSH, CDR2 LQKENI. CDR3 loop: CASSPPLVANTGELFF. CDR3 sequence (DNA): TGTGCCAGCTCACCCCCACTTGTTGCGAACACCGGGGAGCTGTTTTTT. Full variable domain (remainder filled in from reference TRBV18 and TRBJ2-2): NAGVMQNPRHLVRRRGQEARLRCSPMKGHSHVYWYRQLPEEGLKFMVYLQKENIIDESGMPKERFSAEFPKEGPSILRIQQVVRGDSAAYFCASSPPLVANTGELFFGEGSRLTVL.

The V and J genes are TRBV5-8 and TRBJ1-1; tentatively, D is TRBD1 (6 bases). The CDR3 loop spans 15 amino acids. CDR1 and CDR2 (germline): SGHTS, YDEGEE. V lost 4 bases and J 5 bases, leaving 18 bases between the germline ends. The DNA for the CDR3 is TGTGCCAGCAGCGTCTTCTTGGGGGCACGGACTGAAGCTTTCTTT. Translating gives CASSVFLGARTEAFF.